This TCR beta chain was identified in a study of T-cell reconstitution after alpha-beta-depleted transplantation in children. The study, taken as a whole, reports: Fresh T-cell production supplied most of the T-cell counts and diversity seen one year after transplant. Reported findings indicate that, about two months after transplant, alpha-beta T cells came from several hundred expanded clones, which were derived from non-depleted graft cells.

The TCRbeta library was prepared with unique molecular identifiers. Each CDR3 protein is one row after TCRdb ran MiXCR on the PCR reads. The data contain approximately 980,000 distinct CDR3 sequences, roughly 29% of them singletons. The CDR3 is 15 amino acids. Germline CDR1 and CDR2: DFQATT and SNEGSKA (reference sequence). V lost 1 base to trimming and J lost 7 bases; unmatched junction nucleotides: 8. This clonotype was recorded a few times. Its specificity is unknown. Specimen: PBMCs, mostly from graft donor cells, collected 360 days after TCRalphabeta/CD19-depleted stem cell transplant. V and J are TRBV20-1 and TRBJ2-3; TRBD2 matches at 10 bases. The TCR comes from a boy less than two years old who had a stem cell transplant for SCID, so the T cells may come from the graft donor. For the CDR3, the DNA is TGCAGTGCTAGAGGCGGTAGCGGGGGGCCGAATACGCAGTATTTT. Amino acid sequence: CSARGGSGGPNTQYF.